This T cell receptor (beta chain) was recovered during a study of cytomegalovirus exposure and HLA in healthy donors. Study observations and caveats: Most TCR beta V segments were productive about 90% or about 30% of the time in an earlier analysis.

A note on this clone: Its specificity is not known.

V was cut by 2 bases and J by 7 bases, with 15 bases left in between. Germline CDR1 is GTSNPN and CDR2 is SVGIG (reference sequence). This CDR3 comprises 14 residues. In the PCR, 60 Vbeta and 13 Jbeta primers were used. Here immunoSEQ multiplex PCR was the method, and the copy in TCRdb shows in-frame clones only, minus some. Among roughly 150,000 clones listed, approximately 81% were seen once. Material: PBMCs. The TCR was taken from a boy under 10 years old in good health and CMV-seronegative. V gene TRBV30 combines with J gene TRBJ2-4; D is possibly TRBD1 (6 bases). The CDR3 sequence: CAWSLGQGSNIQYF. The DNA of the CDR3 is TGTGCCTGGAGTCTCGGGCAGGGGAGTAACATTCAGTACTTC.